These T cell receptor beta chains were read from a single sample in a study of blood T cells in healthy people across ages. MiXCR, run by TCRdb on the 5' RACE reads, gives a single entry per CDR3 protein. The sample consists of roughly 1,300,000 distinct CDR3 sequences, approximately 59% of them appearing once. The material sequenced was blood. All receptors derive from a young man in good health. The CDR3 runs from the conserved cysteine through the conserved F or W. A D gene is named only where the DNA matches it firmly. The size of a clone is reported for some rows only, either as once, few or many, or as a class for expanded clones.

NA	12	TRBV11-2	TRBJ2-1	NA	TGTGCCAGCATCTTTGTACCAAATGAGCAGTTCTTC	CASIFVPNEQFF
few	13	TRBV7-2	TRBJ2-3	NA	TGTGCCAGCAGGCCCCAGGGGACAGATACGCAGTATTTT	CASRPQGTDTQYF
NA	14	TRBV4-2	TRBJ2-7	NA	TGTGCCAGCAGCCAAGGTAGGGGAGTGGGTGAGCAGTACTTC	CASSQGRGVGEQYF
NA	15	TRBV10-3	TRBJ2-7	NA	TGTGCCATCAGTGATAGCGGCATGAGCTCCTACGAGCAGTACTTC	CAISDSGMSSYEQYF
NA	12	TRBV29-1	TRBJ2-3	NA	TGCAGCGTTGAACGTGCAGCAGATATGCAGTATTTT	CSVERAADMQYF
NA	14	TRBV20-1	TRBJ2-3	NA	TGCAGTGCTCCCCGGGACCTAGGAACAGATACGCAGTATTTT	CSAPRDLGTDTQYF
NA	16	TRBV20-1	TRBJ2-2	TRBD2	TGCAGTGCAATACTAGCGGGGGATACGAACACCGGGGAGCTGTTTTTT	CSAILAGDTNTGELFF
NA	14	TRBV6-5	TRBJ2-7	NA	TGTGCCAGCAGTTACGGCCCTAATTCCTACGAGCAGTACTTC	CASSYGPNSYEQYF
NA	16	TRBV11-2	TRBJ2-2	NA	TGTGCCAGCAGATTGGGCCAAAGAGGGAACACCGGGGAGCTGTTTTTT	CASRLGQRGNTGELFF
NA	13	TRBV20-1	TRBJ2-5	TRBD1	TGCAGGGTGGGACAGCTAAGGATGGAGACCCAGTACTTC	CRVGQLRMETQYF
NA	12	TRBV6-2/TRBV6-3	TRBJ1-1	NA	TGTGCCAGCAGTAGAAGAGGGATCGAAGCTTTCTTT	CASSRRGIEAFF
few	14	TRBV20-1	TRBJ2-7	NA	TGCAGTGCTAGAGATCCCCAGGTCTCCTACGAGCAGTACTTC	CSARDPQVSYEQYF
NA	16	TRBV20-1	TRBJ2-3	NA	TGCAGTGCTAGAGATTCCTCAGGACTGAGCACAGATACGCAGTATTTT	CSARDSSGLSTDTQYF
NA	16	TRBV7-9	TRBJ2-3	NA	TGTGCCAGCAGCAACATTGGAGGGGGCAGAAAAGATACGCAGTATTTT	CASSNIGGGRKDTQYF
NA	17	TRBV15	TRBJ2-1	TRBD2	TGTGCCACCAGCAGGGGGACTAATAGCGGGAACCGGAATGAGCAGTTCTTC	CATSRGTNSGNRNEQFF
NA	16	TRBV29-1	TRBJ1-1	TRBD1	TGCAGCATTCGGGGGCCAGGGGGCTACGTGGACACTGAAGCTTTCTTT	CSIRGPGGYVDTEAFF
NA	14	TRBV11-2	TRBJ2-5	NA	TGTGCCAGCAGCTTAGGAACGGGGGCGGAGACCCAGTACTTC	CASSLGTGAETQYF
NA	13	TRBV27	TRBJ2-1	TRBD2	TGTGCCAGCAGTTGGACTAGCCTAGGCCCGCAGTTCTTC	CASSWTSLGPQFF
NA	16	TRBV6-5	TRBJ2-7	NA	TGTGCCAGCAGCCCCCCGAGGCACGACAGCTCCTACGAGCAGTACTTC	CASSPPRHDSSYEQYF
NA	13	TRBV5-1	TRBJ2-1	NA	TGCGCCAGCAGCTTGTCACACGGCAATGAGCAGTTCTTC	CASSLSHGNEQFF
NA	16	TRBV10-3	TRBJ2-1	TRBD2	TGTGCCATCAGTGAGTCGAAGGCTAGCGGGGGTAACGAGCAGTTCTTC	CAISESKASGGNEQFF
NA	16	TRBV4-3	TRBJ2-7	NA	TGCGCCAGCAGCCAAGAGGGCGGGACAGCAGACTACGAGCAGTACTTC	CASSQEGGTADYEQYF
NA	12	TRBV30	TRBJ2-7	TRBD1	TGTGCCTGGAGTAGGGACAGATACGAGCAGTACTTC	CAWSRDRYEQYF
NA	13	TRBV7-9	TRBJ1-5	NA	TGTGCCAGCAGGCAAACGGCAAATCAGCCCCAGCATTTT	CASRQTANQPQHF
NA	13	TRBV28	TRBJ2-5	NA	TGTGCCAGCAGTTTCGAAGTCGGAGAGACCCAGTACTTC	CASSFEVGETQYF
few	13	TRBV29-1	TRBJ2-7	NA	TGCAGCGGGACGGGACACTCCCAGGGCGAGCAGTACTTC	CSGTGHSQGEQYF
NA	14	TRBV27	TRBJ2-2	NA	TGTGCCAGCAGTTTTGGACCTTACACCGGGGAGCTGTTTTTT	CASSFGPYTGELFF
NA	13	TRBV12-3/TRBV12-4	TRBJ1-2	NA	TGTGCCAGCAATATCCCGGGAAACTATGGCTACACCTTC	CASNIPGNYGYTF
once	14	TRBV6-2/TRBV6-3	TRBJ1-5	NA	TGTGCCAGCAGTCCGGGACGTCGGAATCAGCCCCAGCATTTT	CASSPGRRNQPQHF
NA	14	TRBV11-2	TRBJ1-1	NA	TGTGCCAGCACCCCCTCCGGGCAGGGCTGGGGAGCTTTCTTT	CASTPSGQGWGAFF
once	13	TRBV20-1	TRBJ2-5	NA	TGCAGTGCTGGGAAAATCGCCCGTGAGACCCAGTACTTC	CSAGKIARETQYF
NA	12	TRBV6-1	TRBJ2-7	NA	TGTGCCAGCAGTGAAGTTGACTTTATTCAGTACTTC	CASSEVDFIQYF
NA	14	TRBV29-1	TRBJ2-3	TRBD1	TGCAGCGTCACGACAGGGATGAGGACAGATACGCAGTATTTT	CSVTTGMRTDTQYF
NA	17	TRBV5-1	TRBJ2-3	TRBD2	TGCGCCAGCAGCTCCCGACTAGCGGGGAGTTCCACAGATACGCAGTATTTT	CASSSRLAGSSTDTQYF
NA	13	TRBV6-2/TRBV6-3	TRBJ2-7	NA	TGTGCCAGTCAAAGGTGGGTTAGCGACGAGCAGTACTTC	CASQRWVSDEQYF
NA	13	TRBV7-9	TRBJ1-1	NA	TGTGCCAGCAGCCCACGGACACGATATGAAGCTTTCTTT	CASSPRTRYEAFF
few	15	TRBV5-1	TRBJ2-7	NA	TGCGCCAGCAGCTCCAACCCGGGACTTGGCTACGAGCAGTACTTC	CASSSNPGLGYEQYF
NA	16	TRBV7-6	TRBJ2-7	NA	TGTGCCAGCAGCGTAGGGTCCGGTACCGGCTCCTACGAGCAGTACTTC	CASSVGSGTGSYEQYF
NA	13	TRBV5-1	TRBJ2-6	NA	TGCGCCAGCATGGGCTCTGGGGCCAACGTCCTGACTTTC	CASMGSGANVLTF
few	12	TRBV11-1	TRBJ2-1	NA	TGTGCCAGCAGATCAATATACAATGAGCAGTTCTTC	CASRSIYNEQFF
few	15	TRBV10-3	TRBJ2-5	TRBD2	TGTGCCATCGGTCGAGCGGGAGGACCCCAAGAGACCCAGTACTTC	CAIGRAGGPQETQYF
few	12	TRBV29-1	TRBJ2-1	NA	TGCAGCGTTGCCGTTAGCGGTAATGAGCAGTTCTTC	CSVAVSGNEQFF
NA	15	TRBV20-1	TRBJ1-1	NA	TGCAGTGCTAGGGACCGGGACATATTGAACACTGAAGCTTTCTTT	CSARDRDILNTEAFF
NA	11	TRBV14	TRBJ1-1	NA	TGTGCCAGCAGCCAAGGAGATTGGGCTTTCTTT	CASSQGDWAFF
NA	16	TRBV7-2	TRBJ2-1	NA	TGTGCCAGCAGTCTGGGGGCCACGATCGAACGCAATGAGCAGTTCTTC	CASSLGATIERNEQFF
NA	13	TRBV29-1	TRBJ2-5	TRBD2	TGCAGCGTTGTGGGGACTAGGACTCGGGAGCAGTACTTC	CSVVGTRTREQYF
NA	12	TRBV29-1	TRBJ1-5	NA	TGCAGCGTTGGGGGGCTGGGACAGCCCCAGCATTTT	CSVGGLGQPQHF
NA	14	TRBV11-2	TRBJ1-2	TRBD1	TGTGCCAGCAGCCCGACAGGGGCCTTCTATGGCTACACCTTC	CASSPTGAFYGYTF
NA	17	TRBV5-1	TRBJ2-2	NA	TGCGCCAGCAGCTTAAATGAGGGGACTGTGAACACCGGGGAGCTGTTTTTT	CASSLNEGTVNTGELFF
NA	13	TRBV10-3	TRBJ2-1	NA	TGTGCCATCAGGGAGGAGGTCGGGAATGAGCAGTTCTTC	CAIREEVGNEQFF
NA	13	TRBV27	TRBJ1-1	NA	TGTGCCAGCAGTTCCTTGGGTCCGCTTGAAGCTTTCTTT	CASSSLGPLEAFF
few	14	TRBV5-1	TRBJ2-1	TRBD1	TGCGCCAGCAAAGTGGGACAGGGGATGGGGGAGCAGTTCTTC	CASKVGQGMGEQFF